This entry lists 3 T cell receptor beta chains sequenced from one sample in a study of T cell responses to AZD1222 COVID-19 vaccine. Clones were sequenced by immunoSEQ multiplex PCR, and TCRdb holds only the in-frame ones, with some missing. The data hold around 150,000 clones, with approximately 93% observed a single time. Sequencing used peripheral blood, obtained 28 days after the second AZD1222 dose. All receptors derive from an adult who received the AZD1222 COVID-19 vaccine.

V usage is TRBV6-5 and J usage is TRBJ2-7; D is possibly TRBD1 (6 bases). In germline, CDR1 is MNHEY, CDR2 SVGAGI. This CDR3 comprises 11 residues. V was cut by 6 bases and J by 8 bases, with 11 bases left in between. CDR3 sequence: CASRAGAKQYF. In DNA, the CDR3 is TGTGCCAGCAGAGCAGGGGCGAAGCAGTACTTC.

V usage is TRBV18 and J usage is TRBJ2-2; TRBD1 matches 8 bases. Germline V gene sequence: CDR1 KGHSH, CDR2 LQKENI. The junction had 2 bases not matched to a gene; V was cut back by 1 base and J by 1 base. The CDR3 length is 16 residues. This CDR3 reads CASSPRGTGNTGELFF. DNA for the CDR3: TGTGCCAGCTCACCACGGGGGACAGGGAACACCGGGGAGCTGTTTTTT.

The chain is built from TRBV7-3 and TRBJ2-1; 7 bases fit TRBD2. V gave up 6 bases and J gave up 0 bases; unmatched junction bases: 5. The CDR3 runs to 15 residues. Germline CDR1 and CDR2: SGHTA and FQGTGA. The CDR3 bases are TGTGCCAGCAGGTCTAGCGGAAACTCCTACAATGAGCAGTTCTTC. This sequence encodes CASRSSGNSYNEQFF.